The 21 T cell receptor beta chains below were found in one sample sequenced in a study of metastatic and nonmetastatic thyroid tumors. All patients were untreated before thyroid surgery. With MiXCR, TCRdb reprocessed the PCR reads. This sample carries 24,000 or so clones, approximately 13% of them seen once, and the ten largest clones take approximately 4.9%. Sequenced sample: blood. These receptors were taken from a female donor with papillary thyroid cancer or a benign thyroid nodule (not recorded which). Some clones in this sample may be carry-over from other donors' samples.

This clone was found many times. The chain carries TRBV27 and TRBJ2-1; D possibly matches TRBD1 or TRBD2 (5 bases each). The germline V and J ends were trimmed by 6 bases and 9 bases, with 27 bases remaining between them. The germline gives CDR1 MNHEY, CDR2 SMNVEV (reference sequence). The CDR3 loop spans 17 amino acids. This CDR3 is CASRLGDQVGLTGEQFF. DNA of the CDR3: TGTGCCAGCAGGTTGGGGGATCAAGTGGGGCTTACAGGTGAGCAGTTCTTC.

Ten or more counts support this clone. The rearrangement uses TRBV7-9 and TRBJ2-7; 8 nucleotides match TRBD1. Germline V gives CDR1 SEHNR, CDR2 FQNEAQ (reference sequence). This CDR3 contains 12 residues. V gave up 1 base and J gave up 8 bases; unmatched junction bases: 1. CDR3 protein: CASSLGTGKQYF. The CDR3 nucleotides read TGTGCCAGCAGCTTAGGGACAGGGAAGCAGTACTTC.

This clone was detected ten times or more. The J gene is TRBJ1-3, the V gene TRBV6-1; possible D gene TRBD1, 5 bases. The CDR3 loop spans 13 amino acids. Per germline, CDR1 MNHNS and CDR2 SASEGT. Trimming shortened V by 6 bases and J by 6 bases, and 12 bases separated the two germline ends. CDR3 protein: CASRGGYANTIYF. The CDR3 nucleotides are TGTGCCAGCAGGGGGGGGTACGCAAACACCATATATTTT.

This rearrangement joins TRBV7-6 to TRBJ2-3; D is perhaps TRBD2 (6 bases). V was trimmed by 3 bases and J by 6 bases, leaving 19 bases between them. Germline CDR1 reads SGHVS; CDR2 reads FNYEAQ. This CDR3 has 16 residues. The CDR3 region is CASSLEPGLGGDTQYF. Here the CDR3 DNA reads TGTGCCAGCAGCTTGGAGCCGGGACTTGGGGGTGATACGCAGTATTTT.

There are many counts of this clone. CDR3 sequence (DNA): TGTGCCAGCAGCCCGCGGGACTACATACTCACAGATACGCAGTATTTT. This encodes CASSPRDYILTDTQYF. The chain recombines TRBV11-1 with TRBJ2-3, with TRBD2 identical over 7 bases. V shed 5 bases and J 2 bases; nucleotides not matched to a gene: 10. Germline values: CDR1 SGHAT, CDR2 FQDESV (reference sequence). The CDR3 loop spans 16 amino acids.

This clone was recorded at least ten times. The chain has TRBV6-1 and TRBJ1-2; 12 bases are a match to TRBD1. After removal of 6 bases from V and 0 bases from J, the junction contained 5 bases not matched to a gene. Germline loops: CDR1 MNHNS, CDR2 SASEGT. The CDR3 is 16 residues long. The CDR3 region is CASRGQGALANYGYTF. The CDR3 region has the DNA TGTGCCAGCAGGGGACAGGGGGCTCTAGCTAACTATGGCTACACCTTC.

The sample holds many counts of this clone. The gene calls are TRBV11-2 and TRBJ2-4; 7 bases are shared with TRBD1. This CDR3 has 13 amino acids. Germline CDR1 SGHAT, CDR2 FQNNGV. J gave up 5 bases and V 2 bases, and 0 bases lay outside the gene matches. As DNA, the CDR3 is TGTGCCAGCAGCTTAACAGGGGAAAACATTCAGTACTTC. This translates into CASSLTGENIQYF.

This clone was counted a few times. This may arise from a read error, as a much more abundant clone is one base away. The chain is built from TRBV30 and TRBJ1-1; D remains unclear. The CDR3 extends over 12 amino acids. Germline loops: CDR1 GTSNPN, CDR2 SVGIG (reference sequence). The CDR3 protein is CARSVSPTEAFF. The DNA of the CDR3 is TGTGCCAGGAGTGTAAGTCCCACTGAAGCTTTCTTT.

In this sample, this clone turned up many times. The gene calls are TRBV12-3 or TRBV12-4 and TRBJ2-1; D gene uncertain. V lost 7 bases and J lost 7, with 11 bases in between. The CDR3 is made up of 12 amino acids. In DNA form, the CDR3 reads TGTGCCAGCACTGATAACCGGAATGAGCAGTTCTTC. It yields the protein CASTDNRNEQFF.

The chain joins TRBV5-1 to TRBJ2-7; tentatively, D is TRBD2 (5 bases). V lost 0 bases and J lost 9, with 16 bases in between. CDR1 SGHRS and CDR2 YFSETQ come from the germline V gene. The CDR3 has 14 residues. In DNA form, the CDR3 reads TGCGCCAGCAGCTTGGGGGCGGTCGGGAACGGGCAGTACTTC. As protein: CASSLGAVGNGQYF.

This clone was observed many times. The V gene is TRBV20-1, the J gene TRBJ1-1; D not resolved. Trimming took off 3 bases at V and 0 bases at J, with 11 bases between the two ends. There are 14 residues in the CDR3. CDR1 is DFQATT, CDR2 SNEGSKA, per germline (reference sequence). CDR3 in DNA: TGCAGTGCTAGTATGGCGATCATGAACACTGAAGCTTTCTTT. Its protein is CSASMAIMNTEAFF.

This clone turned up a few times. The rearrangement uses TRBV6-1 and TRBJ1-2; D is unclear. The CDR3 is 15 amino acids. Looked up from germline, CDR1 is MNHNS and CDR2 is SASEGT. Trimming took 7 bases from V and 5 from J, leaving 20 bases between them. The CDR3 DNA sequence: TGTGCCAGCAACCTACGGGCAACAGTAGGGTATGGCTACACCTTC. Its translation is CASNLRATVGYGYTF.

There are many counts of this clone. V gene TRBV9 combines with J gene TRBJ2-7; TRBD2 matches at 13 bases. The CDR3 has 15 residues. Trimming at V came to 4 bases and at J to 5 bases, leaving 6 bases not matched to a gene. CDR1 SGDLS and CDR2 YYNGEE come from the germline V gene. Here the CDR3 DNA reads TGTGCCAGCAGCCCCAGGACTAGCGGGAGACACGAGCAGTACTTC. Its translation is CASSPRTSGRHEQYF.

This clone showed up many times. The rearrangement links TRBV7-9 to TRBJ2-1; no clear D gene. Germline assignment: CDR1 SEHNR and CDR2 FQNEAQ (reference sequence). This CDR3 has 15 residues. Trimming took off 1 base at V and 6 bases at J, with 13 bases between the two ends. CDR3 in amino acids: CASSLGSGPINEQFF. The CDR3 DNA follows: TGTGCCAGCAGCTTAGGGTCCGGGCCAATCAATGAGCAGTTCTTC.

This clone has ten or more counts. The chain joins TRBV4-2 to TRBJ2-7; possible D gene TRBD2, 6 bases. The germline gives CDR1 LGHNA, CDR2 YNFKEQ. This CDR3 contains 13 residues. Trimming pared 4 bases from V and 4 bases from J, leaving 11 bases between. The CDR3 DNA reads TGTGCCAGCAGCCGGAGCGGGCTTTACGAGCAGTACTTC. Protein product: CASSRSGLYEQYF.

This clone was seen many times. The rearrangement joins TRBV4-3 to TRBJ2-1; D perhaps matches TRBD1 (6 bases). With 0 bases removed from V and 14 bases from J, the gap between germline ends came to 17 bases. The CDR3 spans 14 residues. CDR1 LGHNA and CDR2 YSLEER come from the germline V gene. As DNA, the CDR3 is TGCGCCAGCAGCCAAGAATGGGGGCCCGGTATGGAGTTCTTC. Translated: CASSQEWGPGMEFF.

The chain couples TRBV30 to TRBJ2-7; D is possibly TRBD2 (6 bases). Germline lookup yields CDR1 GTSNPN and CDR2 SVGIG (reference sequence). This CDR3 comprises 14 residues. Trimming shortened V by 3 bases and J by 2 bases, and 14 bases separated the two germline ends. DNA for the CDR3: TGTGCCTGGAGCTTTGGGACTTTCCCCTACGAGCAGTACTTC. As protein: CAWSFGTFPYEQYF.

Concerning this clone itself: A much larger clone sits a single nucleotide away, making a read error possible. The J gene is TRBJ1-1, the V gene TRBV5-6; D may be TRBD1 (5 bases). This CDR3 is built from 14 residues. Germline V gene lookup returns CDR1 SGHDT and CDR2 YYEEEE. V lost 9 bases and J lost 4, with 19 bases in between. This chain's CDR3 is CANRPGAWSTEAFF. The DNA for the CDR3 is TGTGCCAACAGACCCGGGGCCTGGTCCACTGAAGCTTTCTTT.

The chain couples TRBV6-5 to TRBJ2-6; D remains unclear. V was cut by 0 bases and J by 0 bases, with 12 bases left in between. CDR3 length equals 18 residues. From germline, CDR1 is MNHEY and CDR2 SVGAGI. The DNA of the CDR3 is TGTGCCAGCAGTTACTCGAATACAGCCGGCTCTGGGGCCAACGTCCTGACTTTC. It specifies CASSYSNTAGSGANVLTF.

This clone showed up just a few times. A much larger clone is a single base away; this may be a read error. The J gene is TRBJ2-5, the V gene TRBV2; 8 positions agree with TRBD2. The CDR3 extends over 13 amino acids. Germline-derived CDR1 and CDR2 are SNHLY and FYNNEI. The trim removed 5 bases at V and 5 bases at J, leaving 4 bases unmatched. The CDR3 sequence: CASSSPGGETQYF. In DNA, the CDR3 is TGTGCCAGCAGTTCTCCGGGGGGGGAGACCCAGTACTTC. The full variable domain, rest sourced from reference TRBV2 and TRBJ2-5, is EPEVTQTPSHQVTQMGQEVILRCVPISNHLYFYWYRQILGQKVEFLVSFYNNEISEKSEIFDDQFSVERPDGSNFTLKIRSTKLEDSAMYFCASSSPGGETQYFGPGTRLLVL.

In regard to this clone: Relative to the germline gene, one junction end is altered; a read error may explain this. V gene TRBV19 combines with J gene TRBJ1-1; no clear D. The CDR3 consists of 15 residues. CDR1 LNHDA and CDR2 SQIVND come from the germline V gene (reference sequence). CDR3 protein: CASSTTDDMNTEAFF. The CDR3 DNA sequence: TGTGCTAGTAGTACCACGGACGACATGAACACTGAAGCTTTCTTT. Based on the CDR3 plus reference TRBV19 and TRBJ1-1, the full variable domain is DGGITQSPKYLFRKEGQNVTLSCEQNLNHDAMYWYRQDPGQGLRLIYYSQIVNDFQKGDIAEGYSVSREKKESFPLTVTSAQKNPTAFYLCASSTTDDMNTEAFFGQGTRLTVV.